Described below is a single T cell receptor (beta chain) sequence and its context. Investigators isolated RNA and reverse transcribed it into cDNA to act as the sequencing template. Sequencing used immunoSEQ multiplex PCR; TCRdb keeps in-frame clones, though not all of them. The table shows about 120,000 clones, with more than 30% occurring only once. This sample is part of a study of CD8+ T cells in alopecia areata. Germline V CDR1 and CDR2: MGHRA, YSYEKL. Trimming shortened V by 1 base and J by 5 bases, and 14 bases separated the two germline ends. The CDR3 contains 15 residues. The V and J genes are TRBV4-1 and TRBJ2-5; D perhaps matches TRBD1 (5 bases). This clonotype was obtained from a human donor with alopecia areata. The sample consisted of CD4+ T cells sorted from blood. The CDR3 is CASSQGHRSTETQYF. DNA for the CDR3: TGCGCCAGCAGCCAAGGCCACAGGTCTACGGAGACCCAGTACTTC.